The entry that follows covers one T cell receptor (beta chain) sequence. The sample belongs to a study of blood T cell repertoires in COVID-19. Trimming removed 3 bases from V and 6 bases from J; junction bases left unmatched: 9. Germline V lookup: CDR1 SGHKS, CDR2 YYEKEE (reference sequence). This CDR3 spans 16 amino acids. Sequencing was performed with immunoSEQ multiplex PCR; in TCRdb, only in-frame clones are kept and a portion is missing. The repertoire has around 200,000 clones, about nine tenths of them found once; the top ten carry around 1.5%. Sequenced sample: peripheral blood. The V call is TRBV5-5, the J call TRBJ2-3, with 11 bases aligning to TRBD2. The TCR comes from a man between 18 and 35 years old with active or convalescent COVID-19. In nucleotides, the CDR3 is TGTGCCAGCAGCTATGCAACTAGCGGGAGTCGGGATACGCAGTATTTT. Amino acids: CASSYATSGSRDTQYF.